This T cell receptor beta chain came from a study of blood T cell repertoires in COVID-19. The overall study: The analysed material was cDNA or gDNA that came from T cells, B-cell-depleted T cells, or PBMCs.

The CDR3 contains 14 residues. The V and J ends lost 5 bases and 8 bases respectively, with 18 bases between them. Germline CDR1 reads LNHDA; CDR2 reads SQIVND (reference sequence). TCRdb's table, derived via immunoSEQ multiplex PCR, lists solely in-frame clones and lacks some. The table shows hundreds of thousands of clones, with roughly 90% occurring only once. What was sequenced was peripheral blood. This receptor was taken from a middle-aged man with acute or convalescent COVID-19. The rearrangement uses TRBV19 and TRBJ1-2; maybe TRBD1 (6 bases). Written as DNA, the CDR3 is TGTGCCAGTAGTGTCTCGGCAGGGGCGGACGGCTACACCTTC. Translating gives CASSVSAGADGYTF. The variable domain in full, completed from reference TRBV19 and TRBJ1-2, reads DGGITQSPKYLFRKEGQNVTLSCEQNLNHDAMYWYRQDPGQGLRLIYYSQIVNDFQKGDIAEGYSVSREKKESFPLTVTSAQKNPTAFYLCASSVSAGADGYTFGSGTRLTVV.